Listed here are 13 T cell receptor beta chains from one sample, sequenced in a study of T cell responses to AZD1222 COVID-19 vaccine. Data came from immunoSEQ multiplex PCR; TCRdb stores just in-frame clones and leaves some out. The sample carries about 84,000 clones, roughly 88% recorded once. The sample was peripheral blood, taken 28 days after the second AZD1222 dose. The receptors derive from an adult who received the AZD1222 COVID-19 vaccine.

V usage is TRBV5-6 and J usage is TRBJ1-6, with D hard to call. Germline CDR1 reads SGHDT; CDR2 reads YYEEEE. The V end was cut by 1 base, the J end by 0 bases, with 8 bases between. The CDR3 totals 16 residues. The CDR3 DNA reads TGTGCCAGCAGCTTGAACAGCCGCTCCTATAATTCACCCCTCCACTTT. It yields the protein CASSLNSRSYNSPLHF. Full variable domain (outside the CDR3, taken from reference TRBV5-6 and TRBJ1-6): DAGVTQSPTHLIKTRGQQVTLRCSPKSGHDTVSWYQQALGQGPQFIFQYYEEEERQRGNFPDRFSGHQFPNYSSELNVNALLLGDSALYLCASSLNSRSYNSPLHFGNGTRLTVT.

This clone appeared a few times. The rearrangement uses TRBV5-8 and TRBJ2-3; a weak D match, TRBD2 (5 bases). Trimming removed 6 bases at V and 1 base at J, with 9 bases between. Germline CDR1 SGHTS, CDR2 YDEGEE. The CDR3 totals 13 residues. The CDR3, as DNA: TGTGCCAGCACCATGCGGGGCACAGATACGCAGTATTTT. Amino acids: CASTMRGTDTQYF.

This rearrangement joins TRBV4-1 to TRBJ2-2; D unresolved. The CDR3 consists of 17 residues. Deletions cut 0 bases from V and 1 base from J, with 12 bases between. Germline assignment: CDR1 MGHRA and CDR2 YSYEKL. For the CDR3, the DNA is TGCGCCAGCAGCCAAGATAACCAGGTGCTGAACACCGGGGAGCTGTTTTTT. Translating it yields CASSQDNQVLNTGELFF.

The chain employs TRBV6-1 and TRBJ2-7; unclear D gene. V lost 3 bases and J lost 7, with 7 bases in between. CDR3 length: 11 residues. Germline V lookup: CDR1 MNHNS, CDR2 SASEGT. CDR3 protein: CASSEVGEQYV. DNA of the CDR3: TGTGCCAGCAGTGAGGTGGGGGAGCAGTACGTC.

The rearrangement joins TRBV3-1 (or the pseudogene TRBV3-2) to TRBJ2-5; D call uncertain. Germline V gene data show CDR1 as LGHDT and CDR2 as YNNKEL (reference sequence). CDR3 length: 14 amino acids. Trimming removed 4 bases at V and 5 bases at J, with 14 bases between. In nucleotides, the CDR3 is TGTGCCAGCAGCCCATACTCCTCTTGGGAGACCCAGTACTTC. The encoded protein is CASSPYSSWETQYF.

The chain recombines TRBV7-6 with TRBJ2-2; 12 bases map to TRBD2. CDR1 is SGHVS and CDR2 is FNYEAQ in the germline V gene. The CDR3 length is 17 residues. The ends lost 5 bases at V and 2 bases at J; junction bases unmatched: 6. The CDR3 protein is CASSRTSGTPNTGELFF. The CDR3 nucleotides read TGTGCCAGCAGCCGGACTAGCGGGACACCAAACACCGGGGAGCTGTTTTTT. Full variable domain (missing parts from reference TRBV7-6 and TRBJ2-2): GAGVSQSPRYKVTKRGQDVALRCDPISGHVSLYWYRQALGQGPEFLTYFNYEAQQDKSGLPNDRFSAERPEGSISTLTIQRTEQRDSAMYRCASSRTSGTPNTGELFFGEGSRLTVL.

V gene TRBV30 combines with J gene TRBJ1-2; D is possibly TRBD1 (6 bases). Germline CDR1 is GTSNPN and CDR2 is SVGIG (reference sequence). V was cut by 2 bases and J by 5 bases, with 12 bases left in between. The CDR3 extends over 13 amino acids. This CDR3 is CAWSLGGGYGYTF. The CDR3 nucleotides read TGTGCCTGGAGTCTGGGGGGCGGTTATGGCTACACCTTC.

This clone was counted a single time. The chain recombines TRBV27 with TRBJ1-5; D may be TRBD1 (5 bases). This CDR3 has 15 residues. The germline gives CDR1 MNHEY, CDR2 SMNVEV (reference sequence). V was shortened by 0 bases and J by 2 bases, with 8 bases between the two germline ends. The CDR3 nucleotides are TGTGCCAGCAGTTTATCGGGGGTGGGCAATCAGCCCCAGCATTTT. This gives the protein CASSLSGVGNQPQHF.

This clone appeared once. This sequence joins TRBV18 and TRBJ1-6, with a tentative D call TRBD1 (5 bases). Germline CDR1 is KGHSH and CDR2 is LQKENI. V lost 4 bases to trimming and J lost 7 bases, with 14 bases between them. This CDR3 has 15 residues. CDR3 residues: CASSLGTEANSPLHF. In nucleotides, the CDR3 is TGTGCCAGCTCACTAGGGACTGAAGCAAATTCACCCCTCCACTTT.

This clone appeared once. The V gene is TRBV5-8, the J gene TRBJ1-2; 9 bases agree with TRBD1. Germline CDR1 reads SGHTS; CDR2 reads YDEGEE. The CDR3 sequence is 15 residues long. The V and J ends lost 0 bases and 1 base, in that order; junction bases with no gene match: 1. The CDR3 is CASSLAGQGNYGYTF. CDR3 DNA sequence: TGTGCCAGCAGCTTGGCGGGACAGGGTAACTATGGCTACACCTTC.

The V call is TRBV6-5, the J call TRBJ2-7, with 11 positions matching TRBD2. The CDR3 is 15 residues long. The V segment lost 2 bases and the J segment 3 bases; nucleotides outside the gene matches: 3. Germline CDR1 is MNHEY and CDR2 is SVGAGI. This CDR3 is CASSYRGTSGYEQYF. The CDR3 DNA reads as TGTGCCAGCAGTTACCGAGGGACTAGCGGCTACGAGCAGTACTTC.

The chain carries TRBV18 and TRBJ1-1; possible D gene TRBD1, 6 bases. The CDR3 totals 13 residues. Looked up from germline, CDR1 is KGHSH and CDR2 is LQKENI. V was trimmed by 3 bases and J by 7 bases, leaving 12 bases between them. CDR3 residues: CASSPTGGDEAFF. Here the CDR3 DNA reads TGTGCCAGCTCACCGACAGGTGGGGATGAAGCTTTCTTT.

The chain employs TRBV20-1 and TRBJ1-2; perhaps TRBD1 as D (5 bases). CDR1 is DFQATT and CDR2 is SNEGSKA in the germline V gene (reference sequence). This CDR3 spans 11 amino acids. CDR3 bases: TGCGGACATCGAGCGATTGATGGCTACACCTTC. Amino acid sequence: CGHRAIDGYTF.